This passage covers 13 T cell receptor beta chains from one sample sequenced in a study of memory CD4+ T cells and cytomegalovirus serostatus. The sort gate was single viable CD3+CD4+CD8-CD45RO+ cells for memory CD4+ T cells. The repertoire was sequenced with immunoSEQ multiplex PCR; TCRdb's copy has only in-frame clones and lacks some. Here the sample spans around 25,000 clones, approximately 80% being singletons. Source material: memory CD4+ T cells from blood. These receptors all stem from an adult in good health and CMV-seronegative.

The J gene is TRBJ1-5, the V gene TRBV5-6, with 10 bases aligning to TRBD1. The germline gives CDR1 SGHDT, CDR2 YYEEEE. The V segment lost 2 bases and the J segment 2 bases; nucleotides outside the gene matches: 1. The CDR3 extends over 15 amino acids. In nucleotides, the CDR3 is TGTGCCAGCAGCTTTGGGACAGGGGGCAATCAGCCCCAGCATTTT. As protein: CASSFGTGGNQPQHF.

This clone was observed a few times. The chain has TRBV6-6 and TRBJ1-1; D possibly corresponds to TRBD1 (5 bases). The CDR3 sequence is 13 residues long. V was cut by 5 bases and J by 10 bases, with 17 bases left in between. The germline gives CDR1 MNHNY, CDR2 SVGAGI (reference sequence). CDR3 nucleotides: TGTGCCAGCAGTGTTGAATCGGGGGTCCTAGCTTTCTTT. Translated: CASSVESGVLAFF.

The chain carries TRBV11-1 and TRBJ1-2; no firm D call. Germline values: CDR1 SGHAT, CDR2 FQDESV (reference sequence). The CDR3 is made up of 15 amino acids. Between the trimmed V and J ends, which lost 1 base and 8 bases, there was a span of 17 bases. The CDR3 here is CASSLVLGSGEGYTF. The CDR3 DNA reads TGTGCCAGCAGCTTAGTTCTGGGGAGCGGAGAGGGCTACACCTTC.

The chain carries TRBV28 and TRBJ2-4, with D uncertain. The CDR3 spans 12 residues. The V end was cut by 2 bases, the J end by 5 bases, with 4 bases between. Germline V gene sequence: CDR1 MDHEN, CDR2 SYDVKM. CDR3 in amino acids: CASSLRQNIQYF. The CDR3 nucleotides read TGTGCCAGCAGTTTAAGGCAAAACATTCAGTACTTC.

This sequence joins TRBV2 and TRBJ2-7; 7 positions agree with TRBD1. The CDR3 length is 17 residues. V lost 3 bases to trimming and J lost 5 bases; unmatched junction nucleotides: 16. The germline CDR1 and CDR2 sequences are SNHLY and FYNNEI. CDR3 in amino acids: CASSEGSPGQAVDEQYF. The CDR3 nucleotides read TGTGCCAGCAGTGAGGGTTCCCCCGGACAGGCTGTGGACGAGCAGTACTTC.

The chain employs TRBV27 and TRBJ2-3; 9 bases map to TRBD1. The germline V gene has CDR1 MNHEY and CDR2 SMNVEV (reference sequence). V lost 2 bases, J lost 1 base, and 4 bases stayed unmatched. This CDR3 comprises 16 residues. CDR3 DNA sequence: TGTGCCAGCAGTTTAATATGGACAGGGGGCACAGATACGCAGTATTTT. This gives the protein CASSLIWTGGTDTQYF.

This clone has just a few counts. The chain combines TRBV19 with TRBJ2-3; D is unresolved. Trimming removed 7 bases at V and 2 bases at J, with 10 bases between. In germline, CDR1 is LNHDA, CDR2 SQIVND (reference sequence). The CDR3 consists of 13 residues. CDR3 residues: CASTKDPTDTQYF. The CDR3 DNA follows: TGTGCCAGTACCAAAGATCCCACAGATACGCAGTATTTT.

The CDR3 region is CASSLAAKETQYF. The CDR3 DNA is TGTGCCAGCAGCTTAGCGGCTAAAGAGACCCAGTACTTC. The chain recombines TRBV7-2 with TRBJ2-5; D ambiguous. V lost 0 bases and J 3 bases, leaving 5 bases between the germline ends. The germline gives CDR1 SGHTA, CDR2 FQGNSA. The CDR3 consists of 13 residues.

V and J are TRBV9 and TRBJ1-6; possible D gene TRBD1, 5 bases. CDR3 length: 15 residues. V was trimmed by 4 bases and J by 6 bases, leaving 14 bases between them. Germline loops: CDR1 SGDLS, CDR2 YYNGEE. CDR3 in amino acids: CASSSSTAANSPLHF. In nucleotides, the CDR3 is TGTGCCAGCAGCTCCTCGACAGCAGCTAATTCACCCCTCCACTTT.

This chain's CDR3 is CASSLEAGGQPQHF. The CDR3, as DNA: TGTGCCAGCAGCTTAGAGGCAGGGGGACAGCCCCAGCATTTT. The chain has TRBV11-1 and TRBJ1-5; 7 positions match TRBD1. This CDR3 has 14 residues. The V and J ends lost 1 base and 7 bases, in that order; junction bases with no gene match: 4. Germline V gene lookup returns CDR1 SGHAT and CDR2 FQDESV (reference sequence).

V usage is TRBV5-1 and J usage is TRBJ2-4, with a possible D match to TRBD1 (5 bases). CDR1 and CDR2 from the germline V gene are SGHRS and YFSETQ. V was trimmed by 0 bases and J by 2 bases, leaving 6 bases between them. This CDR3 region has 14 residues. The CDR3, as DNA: TGCGCCAGCAGCTTGGAGGGGTCCAAAAACATTCAGTACTTC. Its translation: CASSLEGSKNIQYF.

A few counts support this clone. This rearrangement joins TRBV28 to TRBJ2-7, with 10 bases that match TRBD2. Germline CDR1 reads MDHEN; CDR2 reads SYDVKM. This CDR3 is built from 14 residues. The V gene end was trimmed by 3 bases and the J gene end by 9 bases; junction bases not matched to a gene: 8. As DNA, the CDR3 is TGTGCCAGCAGTTTGACTAGCGGGTTGGATGGGCAGTACTTC. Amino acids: CASSLTSGLDGQYF.

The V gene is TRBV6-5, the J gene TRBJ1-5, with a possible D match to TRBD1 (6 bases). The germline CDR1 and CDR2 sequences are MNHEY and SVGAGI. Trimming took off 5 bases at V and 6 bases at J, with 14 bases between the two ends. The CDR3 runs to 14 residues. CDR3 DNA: TGTGCCAGCAGTGACGGCAGGGGAAGTCAGCCCCAGCATTTT. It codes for CASSDGRGSQPQHF.